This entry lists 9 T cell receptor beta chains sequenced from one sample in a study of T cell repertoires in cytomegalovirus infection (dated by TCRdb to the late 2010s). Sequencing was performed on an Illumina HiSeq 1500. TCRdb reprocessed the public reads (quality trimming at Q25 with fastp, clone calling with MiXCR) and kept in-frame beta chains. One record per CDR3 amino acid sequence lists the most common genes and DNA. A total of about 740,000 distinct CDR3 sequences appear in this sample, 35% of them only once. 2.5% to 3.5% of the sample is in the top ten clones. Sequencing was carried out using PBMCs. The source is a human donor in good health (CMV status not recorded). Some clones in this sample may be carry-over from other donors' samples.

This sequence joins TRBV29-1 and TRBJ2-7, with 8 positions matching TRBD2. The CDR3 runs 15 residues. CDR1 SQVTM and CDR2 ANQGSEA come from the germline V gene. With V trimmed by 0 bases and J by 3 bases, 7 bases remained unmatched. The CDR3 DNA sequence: TGCAGCGTTGAAGATGGGGCGGGGGGTGACTACGAGCAGTACTTC. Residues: CSVEDGAGGDYEQYF.

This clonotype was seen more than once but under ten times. In nucleotides, the CDR3 is TGCAGCGTTGAACGGGGCCCTATGGGAGCGGGGTACCAAGAGACCCAGTACTTC. This codes for CSVERGPMGAGYQETQYF. This chain uses TRBV29-1 with TRBJ2-5, with 7 positions matching TRBD2. The CDR3 has 18 residues. In germline, CDR1 is SQVTM, CDR2 ANQGSEA. The V segment lost 2 bases and the J segment 0 bases; nucleotides outside the gene matches: 15.

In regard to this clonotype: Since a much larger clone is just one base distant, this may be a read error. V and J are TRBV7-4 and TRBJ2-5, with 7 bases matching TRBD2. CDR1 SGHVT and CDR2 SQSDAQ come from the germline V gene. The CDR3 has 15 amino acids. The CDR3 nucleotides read TGTGCCAGCAGCTCCCCCGGACTAGTACAAGAGACCCCGTACTTC. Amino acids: CASSSPGLVQETPYF. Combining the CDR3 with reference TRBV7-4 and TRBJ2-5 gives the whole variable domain GAGVSQSPRYKVAKRGRDVALRCDSISGHVTLYWYRQTLGQGSEVLTYSQSDAQRDKSGRPSGRFSAERPERSVSTLKIQRTEQGDSAVYLCASSSPGLVQETPYFGPGTRLLVL.

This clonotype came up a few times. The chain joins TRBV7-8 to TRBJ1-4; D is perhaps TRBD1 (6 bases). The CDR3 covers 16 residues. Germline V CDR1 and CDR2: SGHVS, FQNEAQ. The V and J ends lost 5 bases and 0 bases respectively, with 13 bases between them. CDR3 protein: CASSHTSGATNEKLFF. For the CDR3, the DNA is TGTGCCAGCAGCCACACGTCAGGGGCAACTAATGAAAAACTGTTTTTT.

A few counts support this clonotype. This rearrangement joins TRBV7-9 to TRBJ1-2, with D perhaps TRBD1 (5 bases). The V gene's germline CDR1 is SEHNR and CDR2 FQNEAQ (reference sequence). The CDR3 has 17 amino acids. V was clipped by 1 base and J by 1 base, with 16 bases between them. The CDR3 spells CASSLEGYKIYNYGYTF. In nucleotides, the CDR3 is TGTGCCAGCAGCTTAGAGGGGTACAAGATCTATAACTATGGCTACACCTTC. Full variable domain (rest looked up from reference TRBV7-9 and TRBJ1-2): DTGVSQNPRHKITKRGQNVTFRCDPISEHNRLYWYRQTLGQGPEFLTYFQNEAQLEKSRLLSDRFSAERPKGSFSTLEIQRTEQGDSAMYLCASSLEGYKIYNYGYTFGSGTRLTVV.

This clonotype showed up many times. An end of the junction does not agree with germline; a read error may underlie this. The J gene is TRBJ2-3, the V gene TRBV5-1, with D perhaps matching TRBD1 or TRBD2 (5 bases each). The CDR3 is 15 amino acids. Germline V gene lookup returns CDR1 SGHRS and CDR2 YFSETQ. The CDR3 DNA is TGTGCCAGCAGCTTAGAGGGACGAGGCACAGATACGCAGTATTTT. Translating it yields CASSLEGRGTDTQYF.

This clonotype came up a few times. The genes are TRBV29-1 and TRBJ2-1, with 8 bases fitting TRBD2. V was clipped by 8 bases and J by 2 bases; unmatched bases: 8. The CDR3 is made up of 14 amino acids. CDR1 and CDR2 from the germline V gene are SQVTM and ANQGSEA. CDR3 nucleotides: TGCAGCACGAGCGGGGGCCCTACCTACAATGAGCAGTTCTTC. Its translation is CSTSGGPTYNEQFF.

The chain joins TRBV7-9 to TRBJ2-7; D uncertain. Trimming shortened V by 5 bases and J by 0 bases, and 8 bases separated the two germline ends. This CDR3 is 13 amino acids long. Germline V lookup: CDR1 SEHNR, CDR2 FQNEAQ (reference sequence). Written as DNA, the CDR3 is TGTGCCAGCAGCCAATACGGCTCCTACGAGCAGTACTTC. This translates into CASSQYGSYEQYF.

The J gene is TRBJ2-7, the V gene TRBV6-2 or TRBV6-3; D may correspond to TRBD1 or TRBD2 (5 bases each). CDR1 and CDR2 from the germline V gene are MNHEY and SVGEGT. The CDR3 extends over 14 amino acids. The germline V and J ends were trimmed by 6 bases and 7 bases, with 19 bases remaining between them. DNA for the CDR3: TGTGCCAGCAGCCGACGGGACGGCCTGGGGGAGCAGTACTTC. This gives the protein CASSRRDGLGEQYF.